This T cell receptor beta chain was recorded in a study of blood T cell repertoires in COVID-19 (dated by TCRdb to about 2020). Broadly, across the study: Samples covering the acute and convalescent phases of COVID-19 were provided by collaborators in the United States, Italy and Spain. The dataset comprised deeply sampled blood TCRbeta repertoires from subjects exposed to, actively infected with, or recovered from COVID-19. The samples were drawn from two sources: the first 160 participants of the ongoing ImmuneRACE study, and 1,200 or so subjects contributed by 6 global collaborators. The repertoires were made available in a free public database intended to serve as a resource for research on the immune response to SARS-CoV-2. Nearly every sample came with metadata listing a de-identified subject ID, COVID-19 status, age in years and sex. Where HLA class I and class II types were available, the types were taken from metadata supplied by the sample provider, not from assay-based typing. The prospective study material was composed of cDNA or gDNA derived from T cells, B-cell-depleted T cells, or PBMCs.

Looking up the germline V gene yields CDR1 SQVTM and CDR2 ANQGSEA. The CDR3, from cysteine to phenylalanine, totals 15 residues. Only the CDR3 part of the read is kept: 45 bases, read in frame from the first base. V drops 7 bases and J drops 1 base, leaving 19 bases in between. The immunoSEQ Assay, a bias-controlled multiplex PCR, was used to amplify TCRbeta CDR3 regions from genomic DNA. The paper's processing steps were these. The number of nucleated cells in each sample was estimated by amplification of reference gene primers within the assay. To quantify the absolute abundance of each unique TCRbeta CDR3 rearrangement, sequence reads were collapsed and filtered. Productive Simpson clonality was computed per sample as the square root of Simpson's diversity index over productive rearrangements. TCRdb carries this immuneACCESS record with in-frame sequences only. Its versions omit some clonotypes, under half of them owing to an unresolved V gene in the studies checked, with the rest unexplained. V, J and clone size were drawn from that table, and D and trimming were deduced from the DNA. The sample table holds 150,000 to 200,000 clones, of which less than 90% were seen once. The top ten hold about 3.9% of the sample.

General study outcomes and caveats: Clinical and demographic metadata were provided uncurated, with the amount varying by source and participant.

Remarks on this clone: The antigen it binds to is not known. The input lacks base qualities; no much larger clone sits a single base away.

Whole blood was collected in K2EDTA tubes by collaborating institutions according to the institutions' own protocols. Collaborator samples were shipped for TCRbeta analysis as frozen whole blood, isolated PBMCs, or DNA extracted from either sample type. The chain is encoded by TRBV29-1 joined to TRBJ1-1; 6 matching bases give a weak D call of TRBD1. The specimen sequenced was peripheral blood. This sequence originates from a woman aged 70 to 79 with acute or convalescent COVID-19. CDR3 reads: CSARRGADSNTEAFF. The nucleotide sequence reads TGCAGCGCCCGCCGGGGGGCGGACTCGAACACTGAAGCTTTCTTT.